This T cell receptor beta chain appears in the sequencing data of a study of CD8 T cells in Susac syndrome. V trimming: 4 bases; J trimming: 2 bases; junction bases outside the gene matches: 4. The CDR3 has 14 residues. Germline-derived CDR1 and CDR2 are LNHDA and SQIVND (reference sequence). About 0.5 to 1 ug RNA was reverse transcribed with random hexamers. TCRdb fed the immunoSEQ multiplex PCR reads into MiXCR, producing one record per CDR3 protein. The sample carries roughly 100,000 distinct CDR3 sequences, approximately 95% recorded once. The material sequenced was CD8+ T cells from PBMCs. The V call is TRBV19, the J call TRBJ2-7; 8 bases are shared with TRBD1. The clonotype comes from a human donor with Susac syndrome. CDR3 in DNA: TGTGCCAGTAGTACCGCGGACAGGGCCTACGAGCAGTACTTC. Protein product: CASSTADRAYEQYF.